The source of this T cell receptor beta chain is a study of T cell repertoires in cytomegalovirus infection. On the study more broadly: Evidence of both CMV infection and a matching HLA type came from public TCR beta signatures.

Trimming took 1 base from V and 3 from J; bases not matched to a gene: 1. Germline V gene data show CDR1 as SGHDN and CDR2 as FVKESK. The CDR3 extends over 14 amino acids. MiXCR was run by TCRdb on the reads, yielding one entry per CDR3 protein. Among approximately 750,000 distinct CDR3 sequences listed, 35% to 45% were seen once. With regard to this clonotype: Its target is not known.

Study-wide results and limits: Based on cumulative public TCR beta family frequency, carriers of CMV plus the relevant HLA were identified. HLA-C-restricted, CMV-specific TCR beta clonotypes were dominant ex vivo.

The origin of this receptor is a human donor in good health (CMV status not recorded). Some clones in this sample may be carry-over from other donors' samples. The sample comprised PBMCs. The V and J genes are TRBV14 and TRBJ1-1, with 8 positions matching TRBD1. The CDR3 here is CASSQAQGDTEAFF. The CDR3 bases are TGTGCCAGCAGCCAAGCACAGGGGGACACTGAAGCTTTCTTT.